The T cell receptor (beta chain) under discussion was sequenced for a study of cytomegalovirus exposure and HLA in healthy donors. Per germline, CDR1 SGHNT and CDR2 YYREEE (reference sequence). V was clipped by 0 bases and J by 2 bases, with 9 bases between them. This CDR3 is 15 amino acids long. This PCR relied on a set of 60 Vbeta primers and 13 Jbeta primers. Generated by immunoSEQ multiplex PCR, the TCRdb table keeps only in-frame clones and is missing some. In the table there are just over 150,000 clones, about 80% of which are singletons. Material: PBMCs. The TCR sequence derives from a woman between 50 and 59 years old in good health and CMV-seropositive. V is TRBV5-4 and J is TRBJ1-3; tentatively, D is TRBD1 (6 bases). The CDR3 DNA follows: TGTGCCAGCAGCTTGGACAGGGTGGCTGGAAACACCATATATTTT. Residues: CASSLDRVAGNTIYF.